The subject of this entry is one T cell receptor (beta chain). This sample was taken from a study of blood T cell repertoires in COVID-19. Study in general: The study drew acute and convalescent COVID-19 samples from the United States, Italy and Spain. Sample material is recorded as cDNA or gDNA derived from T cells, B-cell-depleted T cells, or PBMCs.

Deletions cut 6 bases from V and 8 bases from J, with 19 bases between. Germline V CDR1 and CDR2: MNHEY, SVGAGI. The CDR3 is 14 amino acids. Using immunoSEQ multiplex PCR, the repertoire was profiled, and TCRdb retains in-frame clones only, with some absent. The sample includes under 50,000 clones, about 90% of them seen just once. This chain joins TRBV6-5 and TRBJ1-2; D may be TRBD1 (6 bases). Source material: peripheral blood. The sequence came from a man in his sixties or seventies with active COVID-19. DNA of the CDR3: TGTGCCAGCAGCTCCGACAGGCCTCCGGGGGGCTACACCTTC. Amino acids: CASSSDRPPGGYTF.